This T cell receptor beta chain was captured in a study of T cell responses to AZD1222 COVID-19 vaccine. Germline lookup yields CDR1 LGHNT and CDR2 FRNRAP. The CDR3 contains 14 residues. V was clipped by 4 bases and J by 0 bases, with 6 bases between them. For this clone: Antigen unknown.

It was second doses at about 4 or about 12 weeks that were pooled. Study-level findings and limits: Spike-specific TCRs gained breadth and depth after people received two AZD1222 doses. Nearly half of unique spike-specific TCRs reportedly avoided B.1.351 and B.1.1.7 mutated regions.

Measured with immunoSEQ multiplex PCR; TCRdb has only the in-frame clones, and not every one. The table lists about 150,000 clones, around 90% of them singletons, with about 1% in the top ten. V gene TRBV12-5 combines with J gene TRBJ1-4; the D gene is possibly TRBD1 (5 bases). The sample here was peripheral blood, taken 28 days after the second AZD1222 dose. This TCR was recovered from an adult who received the AZD1222 COVID-19 vaccine. The CDR3, as DNA: TGTGCTAGTGGTTACAGGACAACTAATGAAAAACTGTTTTTT. This sequence encodes CASGYRTTNEKLFF. The full variable domain, its missing parts supplied by reference TRBV12-5 and TRBJ1-4, is DARVTQTPRHKVTEMGQEVTMRCQPILGHNTVFWYRQTMMQGLELLAYFRNRAPLDDSGMPKDRFSAEMPDATLATLKIQPSEPRDSAVYFCASGYRTTNEKLFFGSGTQLSVL.